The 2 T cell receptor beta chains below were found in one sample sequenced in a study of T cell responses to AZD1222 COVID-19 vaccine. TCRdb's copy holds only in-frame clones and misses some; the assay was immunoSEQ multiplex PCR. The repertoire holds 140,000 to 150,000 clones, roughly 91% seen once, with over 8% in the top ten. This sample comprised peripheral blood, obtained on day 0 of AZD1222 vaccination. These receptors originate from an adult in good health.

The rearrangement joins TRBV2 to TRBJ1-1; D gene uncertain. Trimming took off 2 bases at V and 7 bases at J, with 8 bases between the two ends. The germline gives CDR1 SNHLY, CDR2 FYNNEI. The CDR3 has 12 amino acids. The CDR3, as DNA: TGTGCCAGCAGTGAAATCCGGCTTGAAGCTTTCTTT. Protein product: CASSEIRLEAFF.

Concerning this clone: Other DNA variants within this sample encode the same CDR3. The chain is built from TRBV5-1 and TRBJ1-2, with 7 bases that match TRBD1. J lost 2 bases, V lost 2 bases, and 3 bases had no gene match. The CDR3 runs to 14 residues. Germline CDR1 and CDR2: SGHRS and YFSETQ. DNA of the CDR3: TGCGCCAGCAGCTTAGGACAGGCAAACTATGGCTACACCTTC. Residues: CASSLGQANYGYTF.